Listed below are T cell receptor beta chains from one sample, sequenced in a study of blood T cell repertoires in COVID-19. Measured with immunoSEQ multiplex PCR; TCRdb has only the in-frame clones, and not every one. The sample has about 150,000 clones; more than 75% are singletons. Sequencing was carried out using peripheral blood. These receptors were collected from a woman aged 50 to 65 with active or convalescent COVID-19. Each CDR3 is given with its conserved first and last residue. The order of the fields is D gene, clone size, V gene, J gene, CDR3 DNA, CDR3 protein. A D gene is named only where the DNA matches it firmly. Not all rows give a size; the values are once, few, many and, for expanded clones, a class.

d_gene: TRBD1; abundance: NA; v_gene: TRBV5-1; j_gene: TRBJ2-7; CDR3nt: TGCGCCAGCGCTCCCGGACAGGGCTACGAGCAGTACTTC; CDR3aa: CASAPGQGYEQYF
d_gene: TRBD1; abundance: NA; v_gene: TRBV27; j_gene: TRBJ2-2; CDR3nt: TGTGCCAGCAGTTCGGGACAGGGGGCTTCGAACACCGGGGAGCTGTTTTTT; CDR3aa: CASSSGQGASNTGELFF
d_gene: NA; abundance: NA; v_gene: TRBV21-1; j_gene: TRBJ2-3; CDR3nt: TGTGCCAGGAGACTAGCGGGAGTCAATGGGTATTTT; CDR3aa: CARRLAGVNGYF
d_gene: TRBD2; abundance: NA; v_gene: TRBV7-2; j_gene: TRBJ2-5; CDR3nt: TGTGCCAGCAGCTTGGCTAGCGGGGGGGCGAGAGAGACCCAGTACTTC; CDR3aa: CASSLASGGARETQYF
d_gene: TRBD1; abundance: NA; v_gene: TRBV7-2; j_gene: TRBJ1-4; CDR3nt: TGTGCCAGCAGCCAACGACAGGGTGTGGAAAAACTGTTTTTT; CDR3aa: CASSQRQGVEKLFF
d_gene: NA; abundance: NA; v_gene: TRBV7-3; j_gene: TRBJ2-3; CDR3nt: TGTGCCAGCAGCTTAACGGGCGGGGGCACAGATACGCAGTATTTT; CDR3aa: CASSLTGGGTDTQYF
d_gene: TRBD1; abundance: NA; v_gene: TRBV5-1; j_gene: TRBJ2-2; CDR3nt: TGCGCCAGCAGCCCCCGGCATGGGACAGGGGGTTTAGCCGGGGAGCTGTTTTTT; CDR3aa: CASSPRHGTGGLAGELFF
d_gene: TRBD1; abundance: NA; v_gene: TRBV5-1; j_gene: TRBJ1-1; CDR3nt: TGCGCCAGCAGCTCCGCTTCTAGGACAGGGAGGACTGAAGCTTTCTTT; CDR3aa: CASSSASRTGRTEAFF
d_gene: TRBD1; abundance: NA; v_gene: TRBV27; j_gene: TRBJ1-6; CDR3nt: TGTGCCAGCAGACGGGACAGGGGGCGACTCCTTAATTCACCCCTCCACTTT; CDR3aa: CASRRDRGRLLNSPLHF
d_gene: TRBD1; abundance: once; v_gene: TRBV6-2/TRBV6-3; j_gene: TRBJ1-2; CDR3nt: TGTGCCAGCAGTACGACAGGGGGCCACTACACCTTC; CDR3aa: CASSTTGGHYTF
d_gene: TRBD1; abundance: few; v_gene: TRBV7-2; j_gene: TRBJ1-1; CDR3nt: TGTGCCAGCAGCTCCGACAGGGGCCTTGAAGCTTTCTTT; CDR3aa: CASSSDRGLEAFF
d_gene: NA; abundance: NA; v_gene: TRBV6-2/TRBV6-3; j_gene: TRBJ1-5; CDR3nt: TGTGCCAGCAGTTACACGGATCAGCCCCAGCATTTT; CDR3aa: CASSYTDQPQHF
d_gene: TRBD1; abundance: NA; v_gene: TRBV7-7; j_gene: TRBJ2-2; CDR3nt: TGTGCTAGCAGTCCTTCGACAGGGGCCACCGGGGAGCTGTTTTTT; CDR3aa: CASSPSTGATGELFF
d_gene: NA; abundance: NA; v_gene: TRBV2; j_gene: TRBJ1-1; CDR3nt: TGTGCCAGCCATGGACAGATGAACACTGAAGCTTTCTTT; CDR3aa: CASHGQMNTEAFF
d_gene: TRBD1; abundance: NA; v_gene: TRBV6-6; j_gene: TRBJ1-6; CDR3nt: TGTGCCAGCAGTCGATCGGACAGGGGGCTCCCTATTGCGTCACCCCTCCACTTT; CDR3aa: CASSRSDRGLPIASPLHF
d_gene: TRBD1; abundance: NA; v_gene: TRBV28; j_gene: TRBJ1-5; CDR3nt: TGTGCCAGCAATTATGACAGGGAAAGATATCAGCCCCAGCATTTT; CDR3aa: CASNYDRERYQPQHF
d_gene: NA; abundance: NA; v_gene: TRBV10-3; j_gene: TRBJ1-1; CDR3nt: TGTGCCTCCGGGGAGGGGCAGAACACTGAAGCTTTCTTT; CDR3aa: CASGEGQNTEAFF
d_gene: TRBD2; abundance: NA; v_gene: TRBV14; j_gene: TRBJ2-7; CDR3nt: TGTGCCAGCAGCCCAGATGGCGGGGGGACCTACGAGCAGTACTTC; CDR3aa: CASSPDGGGTYEQYF
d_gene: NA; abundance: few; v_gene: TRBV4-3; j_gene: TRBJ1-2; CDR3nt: TGCGCCAGCAGCCAAGATCGGGGTAACTATGGCTACACCTTC; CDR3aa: CASSQDRGNYGYTF
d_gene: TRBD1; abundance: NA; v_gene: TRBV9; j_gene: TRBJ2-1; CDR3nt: TGTGCCAGCAGCGCCGGCCCGGACAGGCAAAAGGTCCAAAATGAGCAGTTCTTC; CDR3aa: CASSAGPDRQKVQNEQFF
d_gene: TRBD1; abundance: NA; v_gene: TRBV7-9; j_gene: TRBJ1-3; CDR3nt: TGTGCCAGCAGCTTCCCGGGACAGATTACATCTGGAAACACCATATATTTT; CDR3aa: CASSFPGQITSGNTIYF
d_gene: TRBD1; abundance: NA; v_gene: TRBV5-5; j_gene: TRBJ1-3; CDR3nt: TGTGCCAGCAGCTTGGATCAGGGGGCTTCTGGAAACACCATATATTTT; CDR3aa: CASSLDQGASGNTIYF
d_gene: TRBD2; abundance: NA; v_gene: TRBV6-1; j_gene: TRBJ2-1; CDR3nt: TGTGCCAGCAGTGAATTCACTAGCGGGAGCAATGAGCAGTTCTTC; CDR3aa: CASSEFTSGSNEQFF
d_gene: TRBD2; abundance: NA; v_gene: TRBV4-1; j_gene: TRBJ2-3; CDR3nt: TGCGCCAGCAGTCCCTCCGGGACTAGCGGGAGTACAGATACGCAGTATTTT; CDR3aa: CASSPSGTSGSTDTQYF
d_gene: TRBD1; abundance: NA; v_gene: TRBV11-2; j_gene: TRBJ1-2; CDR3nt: TGTGCCAGCAGCCAGGCAGGGGGTAACTATGGCTACACCTTC; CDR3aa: CASSQAGGNYGYTF
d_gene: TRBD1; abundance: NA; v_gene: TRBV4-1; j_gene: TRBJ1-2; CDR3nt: TGCGCCAGCAGCCAATCCCAGGGGGCAAAGGGCTACACCTTC; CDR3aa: CASSQSQGAKGYTF
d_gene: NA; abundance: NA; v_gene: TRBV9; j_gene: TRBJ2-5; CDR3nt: TGTGCCAGCAGCGTAGTTGCGGCCCCTGGAGAGACCCAGTACTTC; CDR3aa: CASSVVAAPGETQYF
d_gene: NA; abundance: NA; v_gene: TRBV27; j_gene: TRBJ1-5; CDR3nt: TGTGCCAGCAGTTGGACCGCAGGGAGCAATCAGCCCCAGCATTTT; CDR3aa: CASSWTAGSNQPQHF
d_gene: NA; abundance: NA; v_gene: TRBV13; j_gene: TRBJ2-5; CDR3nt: TGTGCCAGCAGCTTTAGCAGGGGTTATGGGCAAGAGACCCAGTACTTC; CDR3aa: CASSFSRGYGQETQYF
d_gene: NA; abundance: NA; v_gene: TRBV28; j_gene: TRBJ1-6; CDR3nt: TGTGCCAGCAGTCTTGGACAGCGGGGTAGCTCCTATAATTCACCCCTCCACTTT; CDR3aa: CASSLGQRGSSYNSPLHF
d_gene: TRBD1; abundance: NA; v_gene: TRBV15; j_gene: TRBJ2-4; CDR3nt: TGTGCCACCAGGGAAGACAGGGTAAACATTCAGTACTTC; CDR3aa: CATREDRVNIQYF
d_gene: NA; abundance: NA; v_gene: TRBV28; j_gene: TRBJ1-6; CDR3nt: TGTGCCAGCAGTTTTGGAGTGGAATCACCCCTCCACTTT; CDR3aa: CASSFGVESPLHF
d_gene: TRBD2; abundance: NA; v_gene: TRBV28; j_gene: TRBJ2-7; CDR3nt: TGTGCCAGCAGTTCCACGACTAGCGGGCCCCACGAGCAGTACTTC; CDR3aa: CASSSTTSGPHEQYF
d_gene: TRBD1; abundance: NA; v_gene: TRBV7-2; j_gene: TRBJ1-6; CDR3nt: TGTGCCAGCAGCACCCGGACAGGGGGCGGTGGTTCACCCCTCCACTTT; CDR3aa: CASSTRTGGGGSPLHF
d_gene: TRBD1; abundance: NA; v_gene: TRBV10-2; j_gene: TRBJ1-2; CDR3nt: TGCGCCAGCAGAGACAGGGGGCCGAGTGGCTACACCTTC; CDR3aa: CASRDRGPSGYTF
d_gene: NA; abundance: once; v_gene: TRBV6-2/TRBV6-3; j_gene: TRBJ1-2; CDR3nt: TGTGCCAGCAGTTACGGAAGGGAGGGGCCCATCTATGGCTACACCTTC; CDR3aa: CASSYGREGPIYGYTF
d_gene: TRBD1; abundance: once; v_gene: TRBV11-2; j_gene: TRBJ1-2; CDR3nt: TGTGCCAGCAGACAGGACGGGACAGGGAGGTACGGCTACACCTTC; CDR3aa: CASRQDGTGRYGYTF
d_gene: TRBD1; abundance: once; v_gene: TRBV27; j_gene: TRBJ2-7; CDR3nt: TGTGCCAGCAGTCCCCGACAGGGATACTACGAGCAGTACTTC; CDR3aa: CASSPRQGYYEQYF
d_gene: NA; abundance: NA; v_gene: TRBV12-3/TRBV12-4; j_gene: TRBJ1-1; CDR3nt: TGTGCCAGCAGTTTAGGTGGGGCCACTGAAGCTTTCTTT; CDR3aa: CASSLGGATEAFF
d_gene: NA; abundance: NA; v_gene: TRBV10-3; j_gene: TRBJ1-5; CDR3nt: TGTGCCATCAGTGAGGACAGTCCAAGGAAGGGTAATCAGCCCCAGCATTTT; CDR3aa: CAISEDSPRKGNQPQHF
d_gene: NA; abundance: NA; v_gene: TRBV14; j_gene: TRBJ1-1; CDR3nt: TGTGCCAGCAGCTCAGGCGGGTTAATCAGTGTAGTAGCTGAAGCTTTCTTT; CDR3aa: CASSSGGLISVVAEAFF
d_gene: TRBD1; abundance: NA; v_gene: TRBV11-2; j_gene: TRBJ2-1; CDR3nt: TGTGCCAGCAGCACCTTGACAGGGGACTACAATGAGCAGTTCTTC; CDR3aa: CASSTLTGDYNEQFF
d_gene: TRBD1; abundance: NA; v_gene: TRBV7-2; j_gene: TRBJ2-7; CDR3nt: TGTGCCAGCAGCCATCGGGACAGCCACTACGAGCAGTACTTC; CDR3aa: CASSHRDSHYEQYF
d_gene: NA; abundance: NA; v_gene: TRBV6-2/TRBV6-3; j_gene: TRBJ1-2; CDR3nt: TGTGCCAGCAGCCACCGTAGTAACTATGGCTACACCTTC; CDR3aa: CASSHRSNYGYTF
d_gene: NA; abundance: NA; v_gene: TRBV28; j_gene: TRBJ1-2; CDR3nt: TGTGCCAGCAGTTTGAATGGCAGGGGCCGTAACATCTATGGCTACACCTTC; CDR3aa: CASSLNGRGRNIYGYTF
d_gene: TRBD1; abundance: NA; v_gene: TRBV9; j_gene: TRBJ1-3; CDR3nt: TGTGCCAGCAGCGTAGACAGGGGTGGAAACACCATATATTTT; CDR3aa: CASSVDRGGNTIYF
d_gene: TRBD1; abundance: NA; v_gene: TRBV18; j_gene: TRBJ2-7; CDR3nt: TGTGCCAGCTCTTCGACAGGGGGCTACGAGCAGTACTTC; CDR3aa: CASSSTGGYEQYF
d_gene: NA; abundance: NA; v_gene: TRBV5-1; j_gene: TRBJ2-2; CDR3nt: TGCGCCAGCAGCTCAGCGGCCGGGACCGGGGAGCTGTTTTTT; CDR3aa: CASSSAAGTGELFF
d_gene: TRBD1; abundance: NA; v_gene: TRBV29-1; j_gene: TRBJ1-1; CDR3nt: TGCAGCGGGGGGTCAGGGGGAACTGAAGCTTTCTTT; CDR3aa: CSGGSGGTEAFF
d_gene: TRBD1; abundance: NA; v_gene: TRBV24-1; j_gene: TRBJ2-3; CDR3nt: TGTGCCACCAGCGATTACAGGGGGACGATAAGTAGCACAGATACGCAGTATTTT; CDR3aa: CATSDYRGTISSTDTQYF
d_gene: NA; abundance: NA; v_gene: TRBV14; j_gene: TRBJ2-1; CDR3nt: TGTGCCAGCAGCCCTTTCTTTGGAGGGAGAGAAGGTGAGCAGTTCTTC; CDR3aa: CASSPFFGGREGEQFF
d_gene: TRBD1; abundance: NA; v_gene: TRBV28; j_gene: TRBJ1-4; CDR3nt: TGTGCCAGCAGTCTCCGGACAGGGGGGGATGAAAAACTGTTTTTT; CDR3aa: CASSLRTGGDEKLFF
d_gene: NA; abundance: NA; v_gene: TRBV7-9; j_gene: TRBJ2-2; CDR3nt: TGTGCCAGCAGCTCCCTCCCTAACAGGGCTACGCACACCGGGGAGCTGTTTTTT; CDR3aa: CASSSLPNRATHTGELFF
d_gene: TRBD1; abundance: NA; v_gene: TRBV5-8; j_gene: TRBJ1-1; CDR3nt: TGTGCCAGCAGCTTGGGACAGGGGGCGTTTCGGGACACTGAAGCTTTCTTT; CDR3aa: CASSLGQGAFRDTEAFF
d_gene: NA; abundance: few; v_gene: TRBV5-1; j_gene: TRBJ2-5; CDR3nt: TGCGCCAGCAGCCCGGGGGACAGTCAAGAGACCCAGTACTTC; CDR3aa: CASSPGDSQETQYF
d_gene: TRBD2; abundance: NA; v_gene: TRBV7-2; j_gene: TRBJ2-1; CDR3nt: TGTGCCAGCAGCTCCTCAGCGGGATCCTACAATGAGCAGTTCTTC; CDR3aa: CASSSSAGSYNEQFF
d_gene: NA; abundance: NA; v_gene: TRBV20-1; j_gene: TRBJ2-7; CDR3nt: TGCAGTGTTTTGCGGGAAGGCGAGCAGTACTTC; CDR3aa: CSVLREGEQYF
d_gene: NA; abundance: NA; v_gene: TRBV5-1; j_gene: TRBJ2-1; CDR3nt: TGCGCCAGCAGCCCCGGACTCGAGCAGTTCTTC; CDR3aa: CASSPGLEQFF
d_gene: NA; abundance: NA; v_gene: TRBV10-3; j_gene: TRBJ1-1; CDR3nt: TGTGCCATCGGCCGGACAGATGGCGGTAGCACTGAAGCTTTCTTT; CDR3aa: CAIGRTDGGSTEAFF
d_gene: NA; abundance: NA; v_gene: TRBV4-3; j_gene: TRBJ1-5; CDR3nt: TGCGCCAGCAGCCAAGACTCGGGGGATTACAATCAGCCCCAGCATTTT; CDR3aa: CASSQDSGDYNQPQHF